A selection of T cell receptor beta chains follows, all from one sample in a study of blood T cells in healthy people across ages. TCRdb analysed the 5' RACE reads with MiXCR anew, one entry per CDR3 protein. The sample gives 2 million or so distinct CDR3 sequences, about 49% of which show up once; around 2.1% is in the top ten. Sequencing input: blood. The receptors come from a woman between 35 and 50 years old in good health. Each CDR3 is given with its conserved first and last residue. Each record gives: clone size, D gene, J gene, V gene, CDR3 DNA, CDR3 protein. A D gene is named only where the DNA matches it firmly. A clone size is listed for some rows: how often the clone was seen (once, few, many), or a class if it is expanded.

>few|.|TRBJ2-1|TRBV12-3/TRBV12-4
TGTGCCAGCAGCCCCTCTTGGGTCTACAATGAGCAGTTCTTC
CASSPSWVYNEQFF
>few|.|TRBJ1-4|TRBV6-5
TGTGCGGCAGGGACAATCGGTAATGAAAAACTGTTTTTT
CAAGTIGNEKLFF
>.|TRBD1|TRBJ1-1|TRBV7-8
TGTGCCAGCAGCCCACAGGGGATTGAAGCTTTCTTT
CASSPQGIEAFF
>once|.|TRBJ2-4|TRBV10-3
TGTGCCATCAGAACCGTCAGGGAGGACATTCAGTACTTC
CAIRTVREDIQYF
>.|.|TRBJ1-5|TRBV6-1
TGTGCCAGCAGTGTCGGGACCCTCCCCCAGCCCCAGCATTTT
CASSVGTLPQPQHF
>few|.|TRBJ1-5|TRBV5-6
TGTGCCAGCAGCTTATTGGAGCTTAGCAATCAGCCCCAGCATTTT
CASSLLELSNQPQHF
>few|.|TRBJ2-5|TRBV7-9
TGTGCCAGCAGCTTTACCGGGACAGCAAGCGGGGAGACCCAGTACTTC
CASSFTGTASGETQYF
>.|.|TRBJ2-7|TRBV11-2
TGTGCCAGCAGCTTAGTAGCAGTTTACGAGCAGTACTTC
CASSLVAVYEQYF
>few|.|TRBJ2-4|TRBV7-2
TGTGCCAGCAGCTTAGAAACTAATAGGGGCATTCAGTACTTC
CASSLETNRGIQYF
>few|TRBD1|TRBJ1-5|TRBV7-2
TGTGCCAGCAGCCCCGACAGGGGAGGGAGCAATCAGCCCCAGCATTTT
CASSPDRGGSNQPQHF
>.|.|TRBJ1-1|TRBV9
TGTGCCAGCAGCGTACTGGGGCTGCGGAACACTGAAGCTTTCTTT
CASSVLGLRNTEAFF
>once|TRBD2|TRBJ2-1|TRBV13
TGTGCCAGCAGCTTAAGGGTAGCGGGGGCCAGAAACAATGAGCAGTTCTTC
CASSLRVAGARNNEQFF
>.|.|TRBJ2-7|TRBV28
TGTGCCAGCAAATTTAGGACTGTATCCTACGAGCAGTACTTC
CASKFRTVSYEQYF
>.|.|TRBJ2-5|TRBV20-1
TGCAGTGCGAGACCCGGGGCACGACAAGAGACCCAGTACTTC
CSARPGARQETQYF
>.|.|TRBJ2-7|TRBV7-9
TGTGCCAGCAGCTTAAAAAGGGGGTTCTACGAGCAGTACTTC
CASSLKRGFYEQYF
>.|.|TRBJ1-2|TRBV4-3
TGCGCCAGCAGCCAAGGGGGGCGGGGCGAGGCCTATGGCTACACCTTC
CASSQGGRGEAYGYTF
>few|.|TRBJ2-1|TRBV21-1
TGTGCCAGCAGCAAATGGTCGGGGGGGCGAAACAATGAGCAGTTCTTC
CASSKWSGGRNNEQFF
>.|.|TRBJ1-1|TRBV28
TGTGCCAGCAGGATTGGACAGCCGATCGGCGAAGCTTTCTTT
CASRIGQPIGEAFF
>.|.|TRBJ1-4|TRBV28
TGTGCCAGCAGTTCGTCCGCGGAGGGTGAAAAACTGTTTTTT
CASSSSAEGEKLFF
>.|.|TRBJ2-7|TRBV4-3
TGCGCCAGCAGCCAAGAGGCCCCAGGTTACGAGCAGTACTTC
CASSQEAPGYEQYF
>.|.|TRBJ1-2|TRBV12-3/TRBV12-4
TGTGCCACCAAAGCCAGCGTTAGTGGCTACACCTTC
CATKASVSGYTF
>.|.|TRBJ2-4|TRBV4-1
TGCGCCAGCGGCCAAGATCTACTAGAAGGGAACATTCAGTACTTC
CASGQDLLEGNIQYF
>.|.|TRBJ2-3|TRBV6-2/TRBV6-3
TGTGCCAGCAGTTGGACAGGGAGGGCAGATACGCAGTATTTT
CASSWTGRADTQYF
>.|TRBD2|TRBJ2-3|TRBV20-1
TGCAGTGCTAGAGATGTACTAGCGGGGATCGATACGCAGTATTTT
CSARDVLAGIDTQYF
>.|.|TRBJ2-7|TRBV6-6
TGTGCCAGCAGTTACTCGGGCTCTGATTACGAGCAGTACTTC
CASSYSGSDYEQYF